The rows below give T cell receptor beta chains drawn from one sample of a study of identical twins. MiXCR, run by TCRdb on the 5' RACE reads, gives a single entry per CDR3 protein. The sample carries roughly 690,000 distinct CDR3 sequences, approximately 22% recorded once. The same data also went into a second study, on T cells expressing NK-cell markers.

Sequenced: PBMCs. The source of these receptors is a young woman in good health. The CDR3 runs from the conserved cysteine through the conserved F or W. Each record gives: J gene, D gene, clone size, V gene, CDR3 protein, CDR3 DNA. D genes are given only for firm matches. The size of a clone is reported for some rows only, either as once, few or many, or as a class for expanded clones.

j_gene: TRBJ2-7
d_gene: -
abundance: -
v_gene: TRBV6-2/TRBV6-3
CDR3aa: CASSSLSGRSGYEQYF
CDR3nt: TGTGCCAGCAGTTCCTTAAGCGGACGAAGTGGCTACGAGCAGTACTTC

j_gene: TRBJ2-7
d_gene: -
abundance: few
v_gene: TRBV12-3/TRBV12-4
CDR3aa: CASSSNRYYEQYF
CDR3nt: TGTGCCAGCAGTTCAAACAGGTACTACGAGCAGTACTTC

j_gene: TRBJ2-3
d_gene: -
abundance: -
v_gene: TRBV15
CDR3aa: CATSRDLADTQYF
CDR3nt: TGTGCCACCAGCAGAGATCTGGCCGATACGCAGTATTTT

j_gene: TRBJ2-2
d_gene: -
abundance: few
v_gene: TRBV3-1
CDR3aa: CASSESGYTGELFF
CDR3nt: TGTGCCAGCAGCGAGAGCGGATACACCGGGGAGCTGTTTTTT

j_gene: TRBJ1-5
d_gene: -
abundance: -
v_gene: TRBV19
CDR3aa: CASASWPQHF
CDR3nt: TGTGCCAGTGCCTCGTGGCCCCAGCATTTT

j_gene: TRBJ1-6
d_gene: -
abundance: -
v_gene: TRBV12-3/TRBV12-4
CDR3aa: CASSLRPPNSPLHF
CDR3nt: TGTGCCAGCAGTTTAAGGCCACCTAATTCACCCCTCCACTTT

j_gene: TRBJ2-2
d_gene: -
abundance: many
v_gene: TRBV18
CDR3aa: CASSPPATYSGELFF
CDR3nt: TGTGCCAGCTCACCTCCGGCCACGTATTCCGGGGAGCTGTTTTTT

j_gene: TRBJ2-7
d_gene: -
abundance: few
v_gene: TRBV20-1
CDR3aa: CSASFGSPTKRYEQYF
CDR3nt: TGCAGTGCTAGCTTCGGCAGTCCCACAAAACGCTACGAGCAGTACTTC

j_gene: TRBJ1-5
d_gene: TRBD1
abundance: -
v_gene: TRBV10-3
CDR3aa: CAISVGTGDQPQHF
CDR3nt: TGTGCCATCAGTGTGGGGACAGGGGATCAGCCCCAGCATTTT

j_gene: TRBJ2-6
d_gene: -
abundance: -
v_gene: TRBV12-3/TRBV12-4
CDR3aa: CASGLSSSGANVLTF
CDR3nt: TGTGCCAGCGGACTCTCATCCTCTGGGGCCAACGTCCTGACTTTC

j_gene: TRBJ2-1
d_gene: TRBD2
abundance: -
v_gene: TRBV5-1
CDR3aa: CASSFQRERYNEQFF
CDR3nt: TGCGCCAGCAGCTTCCAGCGGGAGAGGTACAATGAGCAGTTCTTC

j_gene: TRBJ2-3
d_gene: TRBD1
abundance: many
v_gene: TRBV29-1
CDR3aa: CSAKDRGRTDTQYF
CDR3nt: TGCAGCGCCAAGGACAGGGGGCGGACAGATACGCAGTATTTT

j_gene: TRBJ2-3
d_gene: TRBD2
abundance: many
v_gene: TRBV4-2
CDR3aa: CASSQVEAGGTDTQYF
CDR3nt: TGTGCCAGCAGCCAAGTTGAGGCGGGGGGCACAGATACGCAGTATTTT

j_gene: TRBJ2-1
d_gene: -
abundance: -
v_gene: TRBV20-1
CDR3aa: CSATSGPRPFEQFF
CDR3nt: TGCAGTGCAACGTCAGGCCCTAGACCATTTGAGCAGTTCTTC

j_gene: TRBJ2-7
d_gene: TRBD2
abundance: few
v_gene: TRBV7-6
CDR3aa: CASSRSGGPSSYEQYF
CDR3nt: TGTGCCAGCAGCAGAAGCGGGGGCCCTTCTTCCTACGAGCAGTACTTC

j_gene: TRBJ1-2
d_gene: -
abundance: few
v_gene: TRBV6-5
CDR3aa: CASSYAGLRGYGYTF
CDR3nt: TGTGCCAGCAGTTACGCAGGGCTCAGGGGATATGGCTACACCTTC

j_gene: TRBJ1-2
d_gene: -
abundance: few
v_gene: TRBV3-1
CDR3aa: CASSQARLDGYTF
CDR3nt: TGTGCCAGCAGCCAAGCAAGGCTAGATGGCTACACCTTC

j_gene: TRBJ2-5
d_gene: -
abundance: -
v_gene: TRBV18
CDR3aa: CASSPPGGAEAQYF
CDR3nt: TGTGCCAGCTCACCACCCGGCGGCGCGGAGGCCCAGTACTTC

j_gene: TRBJ2-7
d_gene: TRBD2
abundance: -
v_gene: TRBV25-1
CDR3aa: CASGRTSVYEQYF
CDR3nt: TGTGCCAGCGGGAGGACTAGTGTGTACGAGCAGTACTTC

j_gene: TRBJ2-3
d_gene: -
abundance: -
v_gene: TRBV15
CDR3aa: CATGGADTQYF
CDR3nt: TGTGCCACCGGCGGGGCAGATACGCAGTATTTT

j_gene: TRBJ1-6
d_gene: TRBD1
abundance: -
v_gene: TRBV15
CDR3aa: CATSRDLPGQISPLHF
CDR3nt: TGTGCCACCAGCAGAGACCTACCGGGACAGATTTCACCCCTCCACTTT

j_gene: TRBJ1-2
d_gene: TRBD1
abundance: -
v_gene: TRBV20-1
CDR3aa: CSALGQRRGGYTF
CDR3nt: TGCAGTGCCCTGGGACAGCGGAGAGGAGGCTACACCTTC

j_gene: TRBJ2-1
d_gene: TRBD2
abundance: few
v_gene: TRBV20-1
CDR3aa: CSARERRGGDSEQFF
CDR3nt: TGCAGTGCTAGGGAAAGGCGGGGGGGGGATTCGGAGCAGTTCTTC

j_gene: TRBJ2-2
d_gene: TRBD1
abundance: -
v_gene: TRBV9
CDR3aa: CASSMTGSGELFF
CDR3nt: TGTGCCAGCAGCATGACAGGGTCCGGGGAGCTGTTTTTT

j_gene: TRBJ2-2
d_gene: -
abundance: few
v_gene: TRBV6-5
CDR3aa: CASSYGQYTGELFF
CDR3nt: TGTGCCAGCAGTTACGGACAGTACACCGGGGAGCTGTTTTTT

j_gene: TRBJ2-3
d_gene: -
abundance: few
v_gene: TRBV12-3/TRBV12-4
CDR3aa: CASRRNTGPDTQYF
CDR3nt: TGTGCCAGCAGGCGCAATACAGGGCCAGATACGCAGTATTTT

j_gene: TRBJ2-1
d_gene: -
abundance: -
v_gene: TRBV7-9
CDR3aa: CASLMSSYNEQFF
CDR3nt: TGTGCCAGCTTGATGAGCTCCTACAATGAGCAGTTCTTC

j_gene: TRBJ2-1
d_gene: TRBD2
abundance: few
v_gene: TRBV10-3
CDR3aa: CAIRGLAGGSYNEQFF
CDR3nt: TGTGCCATCAGGGGACTAGCGGGAGGCTCCTACAATGAGCAGTTCTTC

j_gene: TRBJ2-5
d_gene: -
abundance: few
v_gene: TRBV5-6
CDR3aa: CASSYSGVQETQYF
CDR3nt: TGTGCCAGCAGCTATTCCGGGGTCCAAGAGACCCAGTACTTC

j_gene: TRBJ2-3
d_gene: TRBD2
abundance: few
v_gene: TRBV5-1
CDR3aa: CASSLGALSGADTQYF
CDR3nt: TGCGCCAGCAGCTTGGGCGCCCTGAGCGGGGCAGATACGCAGTATTTT

j_gene: TRBJ2-1
d_gene: -
abundance: few
v_gene: TRBV20-1
CDR3aa: CSAGVDYNEQFF
CDR3nt: TGCAGTGCAGGGGTCGACTACAATGAGCAGTTCTTC

j_gene: TRBJ2-1
d_gene: -
abundance: -
v_gene: TRBV5-1
CDR3aa: CASGWQNNEQFF
CDR3nt: TGCGCCAGCGGATGGCAGAACAATGAGCAGTTCTTC

j_gene: TRBJ2-3
d_gene: -
abundance: -
v_gene: TRBV9
CDR3aa: CASSVDARTDTQYF
CDR3nt: TGTGCCAGCAGCGTAGACGCGCGCACAGATACGCAGTATTTT

j_gene: TRBJ1-2
d_gene: TRBD1
abundance: few
v_gene: TRBV10-3
CDR3aa: CAISEGQGKAYGYTF
CDR3nt: TGTGCCATCAGTGAAGGACAGGGGAAGGCCTATGGCTACACCTTC

j_gene: TRBJ1-1
d_gene: TRBD1
abundance: many
v_gene: TRBV24-1
CDR3aa: CATSDKGRQGLNTEAFF
CDR3nt: TGTGCCACCAGTGATAAGGGGAGACAGGGCCTGAACACTGAAGCTTTCTTT

j_gene: TRBJ2-5
d_gene: -
abundance: many
v_gene: TRBV4-3
CDR3aa: CASSQDLMRQETQYF
CDR3nt: TGCGCCAGCAGCCAAGATCTAATGCGGCAAGAGACCCAGTACTTC

j_gene: TRBJ2-1
d_gene: TRBD2
abundance: -
v_gene: TRBV4-3
CDR3aa: CASSQEGGLARNEQFF
CDR3nt: TGCGCCAGCAGCCAAGAGGGGGGACTAGCACGCAATGAGCAGTTCTTC

j_gene: TRBJ2-1
d_gene: TRBD2
abundance: few
v_gene: TRBV10-1
CDR3aa: CASSEGAGVGYEQFF
CDR3nt: TGCGCCAGCAGTGAGGGGGCGGGAGTAGGCTATGAGCAGTTCTTC

j_gene: TRBJ2-5
d_gene: -
abundance: -
v_gene: TRBV20-1
CDR3aa: CSARDRDRQETQYF
CDR3nt: TGCAGTGCTAGAGACCGGGACCGCCAAGAGACCCAGTACTTC

j_gene: TRBJ1-2
d_gene: -
abundance: many
v_gene: TRBV11-2
CDR3aa: CASSRGQNYGYTF
CDR3nt: TGTGCCAGCAGCCGCGGACAGAACTATGGCTACACCTTC

j_gene: TRBJ2-2
d_gene: TRBD1
abundance: few
v_gene: TRBV28
CDR3aa: CASCKGQIHTGELFF
CDR3nt: TGTGCCAGCTGTAAGGGACAGATCCACACCGGGGAGCTGTTTTTT

j_gene: TRBJ1-1
d_gene: -
abundance: -
v_gene: TRBV6-2/TRBV6-3
CDR3aa: CASFDYMNTEAFF
CDR3nt: TGTGCCAGCTTTGACTACATGAACACTGAAGCTTTCTTT

j_gene: TRBJ1-4
d_gene: -
abundance: -
v_gene: TRBV18
CDR3aa: CASADRDPREKLFF
CDR3nt: TGTGCCAGCGCAGACCGGGATCCTAGAGAAAAACTGTTTTTT

j_gene: TRBJ2-6
d_gene: -
abundance: many
v_gene: TRBV5-1
CDR3aa: CASSLRGSGANVLTF
CDR3nt: TGTGCCAGCAGTTTAAGAGGCTCTGGGGCCAACGTCCTGACTTTC

j_gene: TRBJ2-7
d_gene: TRBD1
abundance: few
v_gene: TRBV15
CDR3aa: CATSRVALTGGSYEQYF
CDR3nt: TGTGCCACCAGCAGAGTGGCCCTGACAGGGGGCAGTTACGAGCAGTACTTC

j_gene: TRBJ2-7
d_gene: -
abundance: few
v_gene: TRBV6-5
CDR3aa: CASSYRSRGYEQYF
CDR3nt: TGTGCCAGCAGTTATCGATCCCGAGGCTACGAGCAGTACTTC

j_gene: TRBJ2-1
d_gene: -
abundance: -
v_gene: TRBV12-3/TRBV12-4
CDR3aa: CASSITGANNEQFF
CDR3nt: TGTGCCAGCAGTATCACCGGGGCCAACAATGAGCAGTTCTTC

j_gene: TRBJ1-6
d_gene: TRBD1
abundance: -
v_gene: TRBV27
CDR3aa: CASSHGTGYSPLHF
CDR3nt: TGTGCCAGCAGTCACGGGACAGGTTATTCACCCCTCCACTTT

j_gene: TRBJ2-1
d_gene: TRBD2
abundance: many
v_gene: TRBV6-1
CDR3aa: CASTAGDSYNEQFF
CDR3nt: TGTGCCAGCACCGCGGGGGACTCCTACAATGAGCAGTTCTTC

j_gene: TRBJ1-2
d_gene: -
abundance: -
v_gene: TRBV6-5
CDR3aa: CASSYSPGGAGYGYTF
CDR3nt: TGTGCCAGCAGTTATAGTCCCGGGGGCGCCGGCTATGGCTACACCTTC

j_gene: TRBJ2-7
d_gene: -
abundance: -
v_gene: TRBV20-1
CDR3aa: CSARKLAESYEQYF
CDR3nt: TGCAGTGCTAGAAAGTTAGCGGAGAGCTACGAGCAGTACTTC

j_gene: TRBJ2-5
d_gene: TRBD1
abundance: -
v_gene: TRBV20-1
CDR3aa: CSANDRGQETQYF
CDR3nt: TGCAGTGCCAACGACAGGGGGCAAGAGACCCAGTACTTC

j_gene: TRBJ2-3
d_gene: -
abundance: -
v_gene: TRBV11-2
CDR3aa: CASSSPFSSTDTQYF
CDR3nt: TGTGCCAGCAGCTCCCCGTTCTCTAGCACAGATACGCAGTATTTT

j_gene: TRBJ2-4
d_gene: -
abundance: few
v_gene: TRBV27
CDR3aa: CASSFKNIQYF
CDR3nt: TGTGCCAGCAGTTTCAAAAACATTCAGTACTTC

j_gene: TRBJ2-6
d_gene: -
abundance: -
v_gene: TRBV2
CDR3aa: CASKSGRGLPGANVLTF
CDR3nt: TGTGCCAGCAAGTCGGGGCGGGGCCTACCTGGGGCCAACGTCCTGACTTTC

j_gene: TRBJ1-2
d_gene: -
abundance: many
v_gene: TRBV4-3
CDR3aa: CASSQAQGYGYTF
CDR3nt: TGCGCCAGCAGCCAAGCACAGGGCTATGGCTACACCTTC

j_gene: TRBJ2-7
d_gene: -
abundance: few
v_gene: TRBV6-2/TRBV6-3
CDR3aa: CASSTSFSYEQYF
CDR3nt: TGTGCCAGCAGTACTAGTTTCTCCTACGAGCAGTACTTC

j_gene: TRBJ2-7
d_gene: TRBD2
abundance: few
v_gene: TRBV20-1
CDR3aa: CSARLAGASYEQYF
CDR3nt: TGCAGTGCTAGACTAGCGGGAGCCTCCTACGAGCAGTACTTC

j_gene: TRBJ1-1
d_gene: TRBD1
abundance: -
v_gene: TRBV7-9
CDR3aa: CASSYQQGLNTEAFF
CDR3nt: TGTGCCAGCAGCTACCAACAGGGGCTGAACACTGAAGCTTTCTTT

j_gene: TRBJ2-3
d_gene: -
abundance: -
v_gene: TRBV7-6
CDR3aa: CASSLGGGFADTQYF
CDR3nt: TGTGCCAGCAGCTTAGGGGGAGGTTTTGCAGATACGCAGTATTTT